The next 25 T cell receptor beta chains were all read from a single sample in a study of a mutant IDH1 vaccine in newly diagnosed glioma. The data were produced by immunoSEQ multiplex PCR, yet TCRdb's version contains in-frame clones alone and is incomplete. The table includes tens of thousands of clones, approximately 80% detected once. Their antigens remain unidentified. The time point here: week 35, safety follow-up. Vaccinated patients received 300 ug of mutant IDH1 20-mer peptide per dose, with topical imiquimod. Sequencing was performed on PBMCs, taken from a glioma patient whose treatment included an IDH1 peptide vaccine. The receptor source for this set is a man aged 25 to 40 with glioma.

The rearrangement uses TRBV10-3 and TRBJ1-5; the match to TRBD1 covers 9 bases. With V trimmed by 3 bases and J by 7 bases, 7 bases remained unmatched. The CDR3 runs 15 residues. The germline CDR1 and CDR2 sequences are ENHRY and SYGVKD. As DNA, the CDR3 is TGTGCCATCAGTGACCTACAGGGGGCGGGGCAGCCCCAGCATTTT. Its protein is CAISDLQGAGQPQHF.

This chain uses TRBV6-1 with TRBJ1-5; 10 nucleotides align to TRBD1. V lost 7 bases, J lost 4 bases, and 10 bases stayed unmatched. The CDR3 is 16 residues long. Germline values: CDR1 MNHNS, CDR2 SASEGT. The CDR3 protein is CASTDGQGEPNQPQHF. DNA of the CDR3: TGTGCCAGCACTGACGGACAGGGGGAGCCTAATCAGCCCCAGCATTTT.

The chain couples TRBV5-6 to TRBJ2-5, with D perhaps TRBD2 (6 bases). The assigned J gene may be wrong: the sequence end matches TRBJ2-7 better. CDR1 SGHDT and CDR2 YYEEEE come from the germline V gene. The CDR3 sequence is 15 residues long. CDR3 DNA sequence: TGTGCCAGCAGCCCCCGGGGGAGGCTTGACTACGAGCAGTACTTC. Its protein product is CASSPRGRLDYEQYF.

The chain recombines TRBV6-1 with TRBJ2-7; D is possibly TRBD2 (6 bases). The V end was cut by 6 bases, the J end by 1 base, with 13 bases between. Germline values: CDR1 MNHNS, CDR2 SASEGT. The CDR3 runs to 14 residues. In DNA, the CDR3 is TGTGCCAGCAGCGGGGGAGAGTCGTCCTACGAGCAGTACTTC. This sequence encodes CASSGGESSYEQYF.

The chain has TRBV7-9 and TRBJ2-1, with D perhaps matching TRBD1 (6 bases). The germline V gene has CDR1 SEHNR and CDR2 FQNEAQ (reference sequence). The CDR3 runs 15 residues. The V and J ends lost 5 bases and 15 bases respectively, with 26 bases between them. The CDR3 DNA follows: TGTGCCAGCAGCCAGGGGTCGCGCGACCGGGAAAGAGGGTTCTTC. Residues: CASSQGSRDRERGFF.

This sequence joins TRBV15 and TRBJ1-6; D is unresolved. Germline lookup yields CDR1 LNHNV and CDR2 YYDKDF (reference sequence). V lost 0 bases, J lost 10 bases, and 4 bases lay in between. The CDR3 sequence is 12 residues long. CDR3 nucleotide sequence: TGTGCCACCAGCAGAGATATCTCACCCCTCCACTTT. It yields the protein CATSRDISPLHF. The full variable domain, in which reference TRBV15 and TRBJ1-6 provide the parts outside the CDR3, is DAMVIQNPRYQVTQFGKPVTLSCSQTLNHNVMYWYQQKSSQAPKLLFHYYDKDFNNEADTPDNFQSRRPNTSFCFLDIRSPGLGDTAMYLCATSRDISPLHFGNGTRLTVT.

This sequence joins TRBV7-9 and TRBJ2-3, with D hard to call. The germline CDR1 and CDR2 sequences are SEHNR and FQNEAQ (reference sequence). The V and J ends lost 4 bases and 0 bases respectively, with 5 bases between them. The CDR3 is 13 residues long. The CDR3 is CASSSTSTDTQYF. The CDR3 nucleotides read TGTGCCAGCAGCTCGACAAGCACAGATACGCAGTATTTT.

The rearrangement joins TRBV10-3 to TRBJ1-5; no reliable D call. The germline V and J ends were trimmed by 3 bases and 4 bases, with 7 bases remaining between them. The CDR3 sequence is 13 residues long. Germline V CDR1 and CDR2: ENHRY, SYGVKD. CDR3 coding DNA: TGTGCCATCAGTGACACAGAGAATCAGCCCCAGCATTTT. Protein product: CAISDTENQPQHF.

DNA of the CDR3: TGTGCCAGTAGTTCCTCGGGGTCCCGACCAGATACGCAGTATTTT. Its protein is CASSSSGSRPDTQYF. The genes are TRBV19 and TRBJ2-3; possibly TRBD2 for D (5 bases). Between the trimmed V and J ends, which lost 5 bases and 4 bases, there was a span of 16 bases. CDR3 size: 15 residues. The germline V gene encodes CDR1 LNHDA and CDR2 SQIVND (reference sequence).

The DNA of the CDR3 is TGTGCCAGTAGATGGGAAGCTCAGGGGGCGCATCAGCCCCAGCATTTT. Protein product: CASRWEAQGAHQPQHF. The chain uses TRBV19 and TRBJ1-5; TRBD1 matches at 8 bases. After removal of 6 bases from V and 5 bases from J, the junction contained 12 bases not matched to a gene. The germline gives CDR1 LNHDA, CDR2 SQIVND (reference sequence). The CDR3 has 16 amino acids. The full variable domain, completed using reference TRBV19 and TRBJ1-5, is DGGITQSPKYLFRKEGQNVTLSCEQNLNHDAMYWYRQDPGQGLRLIYYSQIVNDFQKGDIAEGYSVSREKKESFPLTVTSAQKNPTAFYLCASRWEAQGAHQPQHFGDGTRLSIL.

V usage is TRBV7-2 and J usage is TRBJ2-5; D is undetermined. The V and J ends lost 6 bases and 4 bases respectively, with 6 bases between them. CDR1 is SGHTA and CDR2 is FQGNSA in the germline V gene. The CDR3 has 11 residues. The CDR3 sequence is CASSQVETQYF. As DNA, the CDR3 is TGTGCCAGCAGTCAGGTAGAGACCCAGTACTTC.

The rearrangement links TRBV16 to TRBJ2-6, with 8 bases identical to TRBD2. The CDR3 loop spans 18 amino acids. Trimming cost V 1 base and J 0 bases; bases outside gene matches: 5. CDR1 and CDR2 from the germline V gene are KGHSY and FQNENV. The CDR3 here is CASSQYSGVLSGANVLTF. For the CDR3, the DNA is TGTGCCAGCAGCCAATATAGCGGGGTGCTCTCTGGGGCCAACGTCCTGACTTTC.

The chain combines TRBV19 with TRBJ2-7, with 8 bases fitting TRBD1. V was clipped by 3 bases and J by 7 bases; unmatched bases: 11. The CDR3 covers 15 residues. Germline V lookup: CDR1 LNHDA, CDR2 SQIVND (reference sequence). CDR3 residues: CASSIPGTGLLEQYF. The CDR3, as DNA: TGTGCCAGTAGTATCCCGGGGACAGGCCTCCTTGAGCAGTACTTC.

This CDR3 is CAISESTAGGGTTSNYGYTF. The CDR3 DNA is TGTGCCATCAGTGAGTCAACGGCAGGGGGAGGAACAACTTCGAACTATGGCTACACCTTC. The chain uses TRBV10-3 and TRBJ1-2; TRBD1 matches at 7 bases. This CDR3 region has 20 residues. Germline V gene data show CDR1 as ENHRY and CDR2 as SYGVKD. V was pared by 0 bases and J by 2 bases, with 18 bases of the junction left unmatched.

This chain connects TRBV11-2 to TRBJ2-3, with TRBD2 matching 8 bases. Trimming at V came to 7 bases and at J to 1 base, leaving 13 bases not matched to a gene. The CDR3 contains 17 residues. In germline, CDR1 is SGHAT, CDR2 FQNNGV. CDR3 nucleotides: TGTGCCAGCATCACGGGGGGGGGCCCTTCCCGCACAGATACGCAGTATTTT. Translating it yields CASITGGGPSRTDTQYF.

The CDR3 DNA is TGTGCCAGCTCACCTACCCAGGCTACTATCTCCTACGAGCAGTACTTC. The encoded protein is CASSPTQATISYEQYF. This chain joins TRBV18 and TRBJ2-7; D gene ambiguous. Trimming pared 3 bases from V and 0 bases from J, leaving 15 bases between. The CDR3 extends over 16 amino acids. The germline CDR1 and CDR2 sequences are KGHSH and LQKENI.

This chain uses TRBV28 with TRBJ1-6, with D hard to call. The CDR3 totals 14 residues. Trimming removed 2 bases from V and 5 bases from J, with 7 bases in between. The germline gives CDR1 MDHEN, CDR2 SYDVKM. The CDR3 sequence is CASSLVTNNSPLHF. The CDR3, as DNA: TGTGCCAGCAGTTTAGTCACAAATAATTCACCCCTCCACTTT.

The CDR3 loop is CASSLNTDPGNTIYF. The DNA for the CDR3 is TGTGCCAGCAGTTTGAATACAGACCCTGGAAACACCATATATTTT. The chain links TRBV28 to TRBJ1-3; D gene ambiguous. Trimming cost V 3 bases and J 2 bases, with 11 bases left between them. This CDR3 is built from 15 residues. Germline loops: CDR1 MDHEN, CDR2 SYDVKM.

The CDR3 nucleotides are TGTGCCAGCAGCCTGCGGGGCCCCTTCTATGGCTACACCTTC. Its translation: CASSLRGPFYGYTF. The gene calls are TRBV28 and TRBJ1-2; a weak D match, TRBD1 (5 bases). Germline V lookup: CDR1 MDHEN, CDR2 SYDVKM. This CDR3 comprises 14 residues. Trimming pared 6 bases from V and 4 bases from J, leaving 15 bases between.

This chain joins TRBV10-1 and TRBJ2-7, with TRBD1 identical over 7 bases. The CDR3 is 15 amino acids. Germline V gene sequence: CDR1 WNHNN, CDR2 SYGVQD (reference sequence). V dropped 4 bases and J dropped 0; count of bases not matched to a gene: 6. The CDR3 bases are TGCGCCAGCAGTGGGGGACAGAGGAGCTCCTACGAGCAGTACTTC. Encoded protein: CASSGGQRSSYEQYF.

The gene calls are TRBV29-1 and TRBJ2-3; 10 nucleotides line up with TRBD2. CDR3 length: 14 residues. V gave up 6 bases and J gave up 9 bases; unmatched junction bases: 12. In germline, CDR1 is SQVTM, CDR2 ANQGSEA. The CDR3 sequence: CSVITSGVLRTQYF. CDR3 coding DNA: TGCAGCGTAATCACTAGCGGGGTACTTCGGACGCAGTATTTT.

The CDR3 DNA is TGTGCCAGCAGTGAAGGCCGGCATTCCTACGAGCAGTACTTC. Translation: CASSEGRHSYEQYF. The chain joins TRBV2 to TRBJ2-7; D unclear. CDR3 length: 14 amino acids. The germline V gene has CDR1 SNHLY and CDR2 FYNNEI. Trimming shortened V by 1 base and J by 1 base, and 8 bases separated the two germline ends.

The chain has TRBV5-1 and TRBJ2-1; D remains ambiguous. Germline assignment: CDR1 SGHRS and CDR2 YFSETQ. The length of the CDR3 is 17 residues. V lost 0 bases, J lost 0 bases, and 13 bases lay in between. The CDR3 protein is CASSLAGRRSSYNEQFF. CDR3 nucleotides: TGCGCCAGCAGCTTGGCTGGCAGAAGGAGCTCCTACAATGAGCAGTTCTTC.

The chain carries TRBV6-5 and TRBJ2-7; the D gene is possibly TRBD1 (6 bases). Trimming removed 7 bases at V and 2 bases at J, with 18 bases between. Germline V lookup: CDR1 MNHEY, CDR2 SVGAGI. CDR3 length: 15 residues. The CDR3 region is CASIPTGTGPYEQYF. The CDR3 DNA sequence: TGTGCCAGCATTCCCACCGGCACAGGGCCCTACGAGCAGTACTTC.

This clone has a handful of counts. CDR3: CASSYSISNQPQHF. For the CDR3, the DNA is TGTGCCAGCAGTTACTCGATTAGCAATCAGCCCCAGCATTTT. The chain employs TRBV6-5 and TRBJ1-5; no firm D call. Per the germline V gene, CDR1 is MNHEY and CDR2 is SVGAGI. This CDR3 is built from 14 residues. V dropped 0 bases and J dropped 0 bases, with 3 bases sitting between them.